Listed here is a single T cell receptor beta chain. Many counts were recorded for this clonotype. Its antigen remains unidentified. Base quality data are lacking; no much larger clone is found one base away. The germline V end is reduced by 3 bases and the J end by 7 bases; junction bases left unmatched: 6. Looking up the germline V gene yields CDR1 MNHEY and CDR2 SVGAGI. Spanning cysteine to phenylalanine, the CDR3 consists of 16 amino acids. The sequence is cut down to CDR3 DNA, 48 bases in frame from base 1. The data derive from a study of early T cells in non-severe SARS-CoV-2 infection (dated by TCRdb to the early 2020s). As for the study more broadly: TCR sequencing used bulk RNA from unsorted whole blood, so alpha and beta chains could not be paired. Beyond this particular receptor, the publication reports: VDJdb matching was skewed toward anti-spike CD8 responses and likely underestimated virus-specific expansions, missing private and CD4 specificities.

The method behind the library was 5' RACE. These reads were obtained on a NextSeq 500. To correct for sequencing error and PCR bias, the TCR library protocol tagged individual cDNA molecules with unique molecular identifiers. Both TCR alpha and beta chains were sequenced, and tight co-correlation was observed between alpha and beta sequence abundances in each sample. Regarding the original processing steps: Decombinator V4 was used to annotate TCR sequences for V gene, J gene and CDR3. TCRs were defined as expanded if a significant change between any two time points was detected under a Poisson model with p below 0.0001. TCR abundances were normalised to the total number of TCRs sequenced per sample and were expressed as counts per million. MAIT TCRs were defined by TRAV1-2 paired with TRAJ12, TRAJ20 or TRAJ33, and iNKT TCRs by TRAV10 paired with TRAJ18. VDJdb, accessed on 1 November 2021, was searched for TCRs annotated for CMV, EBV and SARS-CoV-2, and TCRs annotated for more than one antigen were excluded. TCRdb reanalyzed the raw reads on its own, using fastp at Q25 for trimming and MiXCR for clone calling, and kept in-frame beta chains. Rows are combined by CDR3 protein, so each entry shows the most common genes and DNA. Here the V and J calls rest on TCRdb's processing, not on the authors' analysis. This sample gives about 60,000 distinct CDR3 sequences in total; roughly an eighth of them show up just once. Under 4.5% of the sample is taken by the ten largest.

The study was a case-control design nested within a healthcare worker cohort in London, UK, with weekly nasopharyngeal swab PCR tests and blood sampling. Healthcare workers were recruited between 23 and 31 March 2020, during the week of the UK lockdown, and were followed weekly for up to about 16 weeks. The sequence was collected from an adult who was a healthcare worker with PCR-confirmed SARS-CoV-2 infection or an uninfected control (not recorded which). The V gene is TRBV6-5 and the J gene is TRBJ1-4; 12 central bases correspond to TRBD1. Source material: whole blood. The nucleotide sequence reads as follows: TGTGCCAGCAGTTATGCGGGACAGGGGGCTTCTGAAAAACTGTTTTTT. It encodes CASSYAGQGASEKLFF.